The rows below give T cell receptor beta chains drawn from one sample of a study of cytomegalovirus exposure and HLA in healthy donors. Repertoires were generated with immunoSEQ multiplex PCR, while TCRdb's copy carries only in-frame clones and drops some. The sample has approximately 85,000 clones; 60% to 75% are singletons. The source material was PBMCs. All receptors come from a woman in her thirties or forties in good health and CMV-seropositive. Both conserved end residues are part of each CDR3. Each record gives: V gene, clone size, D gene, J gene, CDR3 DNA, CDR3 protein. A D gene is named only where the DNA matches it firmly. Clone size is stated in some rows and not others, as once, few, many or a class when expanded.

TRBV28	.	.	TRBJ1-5	TGTGCCAGCAGTTTACCTCCCCTTCCTCAGCCCCAGCATTTT	CASSLPPLPQPQHF
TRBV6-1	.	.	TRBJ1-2	TGTGCCAGCAGTGTCACAAGAAGAAGTAACTATGGCTACACCTTC	CASSVTRRSNYGYTF
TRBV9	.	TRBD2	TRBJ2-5	TGTGCCAGCAGCGCCCATACTAGCGGTCGTGGGGAGACCCAGTACTTC	CASSAHTSGRGETQYF
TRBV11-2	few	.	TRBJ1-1	TGTGCCAGCAGCTTATTGGAGGGGAGCACTGAAGCTTTCTTT	CASSLLEGSTEAFF
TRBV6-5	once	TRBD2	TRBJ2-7	TGTGCCAGCAGTTCCGGACTAGCGGGGATGTACGAGCAGTACTTC	CASSSGLAGMYEQYF
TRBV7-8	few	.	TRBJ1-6	TGTGCCAGCAGCATCGGGGGGGATTCACCCCTCCACTTT	CASSIGGDSPLHF
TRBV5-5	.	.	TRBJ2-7	TGTGCCAGCAGCTTCAGGTCCCGGAGGGGTAAGGACGAGCAGTACTTC	CASSFRSRRGKDEQYF
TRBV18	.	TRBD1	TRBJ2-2	TGTGCCAGCTCAATCGGGACAGGGAGAGAGTCCGGGGAGCTGTTTTTT	CASSIGTGRESGELFF
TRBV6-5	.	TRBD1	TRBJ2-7	TGTGCCAGCAGTTATTCAGGGACAGCGTACGAGCAGTACTTC	CASSYSGTAYEQYF
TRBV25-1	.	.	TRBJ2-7	TGTGCCAGCAGTGGTCTCCAGCGCGAGCAGTACTTC	CASSGLQREQYF
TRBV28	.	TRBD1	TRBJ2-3	TGTGCCACGACAGGGGGGACAGATACGCAGTATTTT	CATTGGTDTQYF
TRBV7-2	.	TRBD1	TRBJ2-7	TGTGCCAGCAGCTTAGCGAGGCAGGGACAGAACTACGAGCAGTACTTC	CASSLARQGQNYEQYF
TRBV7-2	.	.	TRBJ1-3	TGTGCCAGCAGCTTGCAGGGAGGTGATAACACCATATATTTT	CASSLQGGDNTIYF
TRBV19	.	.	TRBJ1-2	TGTGCCAGTAGTCCTACGACTGACAGGCACTATGGCTACACCTTC	CASSPTTDRHYGYTF
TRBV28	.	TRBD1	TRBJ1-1	TGTGCCAGCAGTCTTGGGACAGGGCAGGGGAAAGGCACTGAAGCTTTCTTT	CASSLGTGQGKGTEAFF
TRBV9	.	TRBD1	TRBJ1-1	TGTGCCAGCAGCGTAGCCCCCCCAGACAGGGCCACTGAAGCTTTCTTT	CASSVAPPDRATEAFF
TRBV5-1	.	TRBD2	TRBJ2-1	TGCGCCAGCAGCTTGCAGACTAGCGGGGGGGCCCAGGAGCAGTTCTTC	CASSLQTSGGAQEQFF
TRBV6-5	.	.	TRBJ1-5	TGTGCCAGCAGTGAGACAGGTAACAATCAGCCCCAGCATTTT	CASSETGNNQPQHF
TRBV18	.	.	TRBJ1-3	TGTGCCAGCTCACCTGGAGTTATTTCGGGTGGAAACACCATATATTTT	CASSPGVISGGNTIYF
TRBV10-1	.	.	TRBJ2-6	TGCGCCAGCAGTGAGTGGTCCTTACTCTCTGGGGCCAACGTCCTGACTTTC	CASSEWSLLSGANVLTF
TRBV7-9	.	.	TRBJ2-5	TGTGCCAGCAGCTTAGAGCTAAACCAAGAGACCCAGTACTTC	CASSLELNQETQYF
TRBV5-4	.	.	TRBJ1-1	TGTGCCAGCAGATCAGGACAGACGAACACTGAAGCTTTCTTT	CASRSGQTNTEAFF
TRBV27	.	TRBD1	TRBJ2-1	TGTGCCAGCAGTTTCGCGGGACAGGGAAATGAGCAGTTCTTC	CASSFAGQGNEQFF
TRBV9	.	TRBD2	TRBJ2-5	TGTGCCAGCAGCCCACGGGGGACTAGCGTCGGGGAGACCCAGTACTTC	CASSPRGTSVGETQYF
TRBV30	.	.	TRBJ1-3	TGTGCCTGGAGCGTTCAGGGTCCTTCTGGAAACACCATATATTTT	CAWSVQGPSGNTIYF
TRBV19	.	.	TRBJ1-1	TGTGCCAGTAGTTTTAGCGATTATTCGAACACTGAAGCTTTCTTT	CASSFSDYSNTEAFF
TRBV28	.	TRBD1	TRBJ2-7	TGTGCCAGCAGTCTGCCCCTCCAAGGGGGCAAGTACGAGCAGTACTTC	CASSLPLQGGKYEQYF
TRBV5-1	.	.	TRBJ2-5	TGCGCCAGCAGCTTGACGGGGGGCGGGGAGACCCAGTACTTC	CASSLTGGGETQYF
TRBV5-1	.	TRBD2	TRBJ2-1	TGCGCCAGCAGCTTGGATGTTAGCGGGGCCAATGAGCAGTTCTTC	CASSLDVSGANEQFF
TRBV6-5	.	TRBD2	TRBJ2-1	TGTGCCAGCAGTTTAGATGCTAGCGGAATACACAATGAGCAGTTCTTC	CASSLDASGIHNEQFF
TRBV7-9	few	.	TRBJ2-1	TGTGCCAGCACCACCGCCGGGGGGCTAGGGACGAATGAGCAGTTCTTC	CASTTAGGLGTNEQFF
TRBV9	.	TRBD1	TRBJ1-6	TGTGCCAGCAGCGCACGGGACAGCTATTCACCCCTCCACTTT	CASSARDSYSPLHF
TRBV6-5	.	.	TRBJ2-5	TGTGCCAGCAGGAGATTCGGACGGGAACAAGAGACCCAGTACTTC	CASRRFGREQETQYF
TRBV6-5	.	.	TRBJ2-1	TGTGCCAGCAGTTACTTGTTGGGGAGCTCCTACAATGAGCAGTTCTTC	CASSYLLGSSYNEQFF
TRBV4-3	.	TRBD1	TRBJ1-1	TGCGCCAGCAGCCAAGATCTTGGGACAGGGCTGAACACTGAAGCTTTCTTT	CASSQDLGTGLNTEAFF
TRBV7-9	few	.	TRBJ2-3	TGTGCCAGCAGTTTGGGCGGGTGGAGCAGCACAGATACGCAGTATTTT	CASSLGGWSSTDTQYF
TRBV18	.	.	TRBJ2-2	TGTGCCAGCTCACCAGGGGCATCCGGGGAGCTGTTTTTT	CASSPGASGELFF
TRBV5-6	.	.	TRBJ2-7	TGTGCCAGCAGCTTGAGTCGAGTCGAGCAGTACTTC	CASSLSRVEQYF
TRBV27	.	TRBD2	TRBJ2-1	TGTGCCAGCCGCAAAGGACTAGCGGACAATGAGCAGTTCTTC	CASRKGLADNEQFF
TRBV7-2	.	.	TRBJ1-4	TGTGCCAGCAGCCCTTATAACGGGGAAAAACTGTTTTTT	CASSPYNGEKLFF
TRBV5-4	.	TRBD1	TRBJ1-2	TGTGCCAGCAGCTCAGCTACAGGGGGCAACTATGGCTACACCTTC	CASSSATGGNYGYTF
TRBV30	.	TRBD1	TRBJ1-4	TGTGCCTGGAGTCCCATGGCAGGGGGTGAAAAACTGTTTTTT	CAWSPMAGGEKLFF
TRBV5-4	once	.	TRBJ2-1	TGTGCCAGCAGCTTGACTAGCATGGATGAGCAGTTCTTC	CASSLTSMDEQFF
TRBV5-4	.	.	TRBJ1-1	TGTGCCAGCAGATTTCTTCCGGGCAGGAAGAATTACAGGGAAGCTTTCTTT	CASRFLPGRKNYREAFF
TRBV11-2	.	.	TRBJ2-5	TGTGCCAGCAGCTTAGTGTCTGGCGGGCCTGGGGAGACCCAGTACTTC	CASSLVSGGPGETQYF
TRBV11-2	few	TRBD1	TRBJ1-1	TGTGCCAGCAGCCAACAGACAGGGTCATCTGAAGCTTTCTTT	CASSQQTGSSEAFF